This TCR beta chain was captured in a study of blood T cell repertoires in COVID-19. The wider study: COVID-19 samples collected from the United States, Italy and Spain covered acute and convalescent phases. The analysed material was cDNA or gDNA that came from T cells, B-cell-depleted T cells, or PBMCs.

The V and J ends lost 5 bases and 4 bases, in that order; junction bases with no gene match: 16. CDR3 length: 18 residues. CDR1 is MDHEN and CDR2 is SYDVKM in the germline V gene. Methods used by the authors: Amplification from reference gene primers served as the basis for estimated nucleated cell counts. The assay was immunoSEQ multiplex PCR, and TCRdb's table has in-frame clones only and misses some. V, J and clone size derive from that table, while D and trimming were established from the DNA sequence. Of some 220,000 clones in the sample, 84% were seen once. The rearrangement uses TRBV28 and TRBJ2-1, with 8 bases identical to TRBD2. Sample: peripheral blood. The origin of this receptor is a man over 45 with acute or convalescent COVID-19. In DNA, the CDR3 is TGTGCCAGCAGTCCCCCCAGTAGTAGCGGGATTTGGTACAATGAGCAGTTCTTC. As protein: CASSPPSSSGIWYNEQFF. The entire variable domain, with the rest obtained from reference TRBV28 and TRBJ2-1, is as follows: DVKVTQSSRYLVKRTGEKVFLECVQDMDHENMFWYRQDPGLGLRLIYFSYDVKMKEKGDIPEGYSVSREKKERFSLILESASTNQTSMYLCASSPPSSSGIWYNEQFFGPGTRLTVL.